A selection of T cell receptor beta chains follows, all from one sample in a study of neoadjuvant anti-PD-1 for oral cavity cancer. Sequenced by immunoSEQ multiplex PCR; TCRdb stores in-frame clones only, minus some. The data show 15,000 to 20,000 clones, around three fifths seen once. The input for sequencing was PBMCs, taken before nivolumab (anti-PD-1) treatment. The receptors come from a person aged 40 to 85 with oral cavity squamous cell carcinoma. Each CDR3 is given with its conserved first and last residue. D genes are given only for firm matches. Size tells how often a clone was seen (once, few, many) or the class of an expanded clone, and some rows leave it out.

CDR3 length | J gene | D gene | clone size | V gene | CDR3 protein | CDR3 DNA
15 | TRBJ2-7 | . | . | TRBV10-3 | CAISTGTQSSYEQYF | TGTGCCATCAGCACCGGGACCCAGAGCTCCTACGAGCAGTACTTC
16 | TRBJ2-1 | TRBD2 | . | TRBV2 | CASSELAGGPTPEQFF | TGTGCCAGCAGTGAACTGGCGGGAGGGCCTACACCTGAGCAGTTCTTC
13 | TRBJ1-2 | . | . | TRBV19 | CASGGLPGMGYTF | TGTGCCAGTGGTGGACTCCCCGGGATGGGCTACACCTTC
12 | TRBJ2-2 | . | . | TRBV29-1 | CSVVYDTGELFF | TGCAGCGTTGTCTACGACACCGGGGAGCTGTTTTTT
16 | TRBJ1-3 | . | . | TRBV6-5 | CASSYSYLGSGNTIYF | TGTGCCAGCAGTTACTCGTACCTGGGCTCTGGAAACACCATATATTTT
13 | TRBJ1-1 | . | few | TRBV28 | CASSSGRWTEAFF | TGTGCCAGCAGTTCGGGAAGGTGGACTGAAGCTTTCTTT
15 | TRBJ2-1 | TRBD2 | . | TRBV5-1 | CASSLLAGANNEQFF | TGCGCCAGCAGCCTCCTAGCGGGAGCCAACAATGAGCAGTTCTTC
13 | TRBJ1-1 | . | . | TRBV2 | CASSEIANTEAFF | TGTGCCAGCAGTGAGATCGCGAACACTGAAGCTTTCTTT
14 | TRBJ2-5 | . | . | TRBV6-1 | CASSGEWGGETQYF | TGTGCCAGCAGTGGGGAGTGGGGTGGGGAGACCCAGTACTTC
16 | TRBJ2-1 | TRBD1 | . | TRBV10-2 | CASSDPGQEVANEQFF | TGCGCCAGCAGTGACCCTGGACAGGAGGTAGCCAATGAGCAGTTCTTC
15 | TRBJ2-7 | . | . | TRBV7-8 | CASSRDGTGGYEQYF | TGTGCCAGCAGCCGGGACGGGACTGGAGGCTACGAGCAGTACTTC
16 | TRBJ2-2 | TRBD2 | . | TRBV6-1 | CASSGLAGVITGELFF | TGTGCCAGCAGTGGCTTAGCGGGAGTTATCACCGGGGAGCTGTTTTTT
14 | TRBJ2-7 | . | few | TRBV13 | CASSLGGSSYEQYF | TGTGCCAGCAGCTTAGGGGGCAGCTCCTACGAGCAGTACTTC
13 | TRBJ2-2 | TRBD2 | . | TRBV6-6 | CASGTSGAGELFF | TGTGCCAGCGGAACCAGCGGGGCCGGGGAGCTGTTTTTT
16 | TRBJ2-5 | . | . | TRBV28 | CASNRDSDPRGETQYF | TGTGCCAGCAACCGGGACAGTGACCCGCGGGGGGAGACCCAGTACTTC
13 | TRBJ2-2 | . | . | TRBV7-3 | CASRLDGAGELFF | TGTGCCAGCAGATTAGACGGAGCCGGGGAGCTGTTTTTT
13 | TRBJ2-7 | . | . | TRBV15 | CATSNPTSHEQYF | TGTGCCACCAGCAACCCGACGTCCCACGAGCAGTACTTC
12 | TRBJ1-3 | . | few | TRBV7-2 | CASSLERGAQYF | TGTGCCAGCAGCTTAGAGAGGGGGGCCCAATATTTT
16 | TRBJ1-1 | . | . | TRBV7-9 | CASSLALGGVNTEAFF | TGTGCCAGCAGCTTAGCGTTGGGGGGAGTGAACACTGAAGCTTTCTTT
13 | TRBJ2-7 | . | . | TRBV11-3 | CASSLDETEEQYF | TGTGCCAGCAGCTTAGATGAAACAGAGGAGCAGTACTTC
13 | TRBJ1-1 | . | . | TRBV5-1 | CASSLLTNTEAFF | TGCGCCAGCAGCTTGCTCACGAACACTGAAGCTTTCTTT
16 | TRBJ1-1 | . | few | TRBV9 | CASSVGGDPLNTEAFF | TGTGCCAGCAGCGTAGGGGGAGACCCATTGAACACTGAAGCTTTCTTT
13 | TRBJ2-7 | . | . | TRBV5-1 | CASSLLQDYEQYF | TGCGCCAGCAGCTTGTTACAGGACTACGAGCAGTACTTC
15 | TRBJ2-1 | TRBD2 | . | TRBV6-5 | CASTRTSGISYEQFF | TGTGCCAGCACTAGGACTAGCGGGATTTCGTATGAGCAGTTCTTC
15 | TRBJ2-1 | TRBD2 | once | TRBV7-8 | CASSMGLAVYNEQFF | TGTGCCAGCAGCATGGGACTAGCGGTCTACAATGAGCAGTTCTTC
14 | TRBJ2-7 | . | . | TRBV6-5 | CASSSGQKLYEQYF | TGTGCCAGCAGTTCGGGACAAAAACTTTACGAGCAGTACTTC
12 | TRBJ2-2 | . | large | TRBV2 | CASSELSGELFF | TGTGCCAGCAGTGAACTTTCTGGGGAGCTGTTTTTT
12 | TRBJ1-2 | . | . | TRBV2 | CASTWGSYGYTF | TGTGCCAGCACGTGGGGGAGCTATGGCTACACCTTC
12 | TRBJ2-2 | . | few | TRBV6-5 | CASSIGRGELFF | TGTGCCAGCAGTATAGGGAGGGGGGAGCTGTTTTTT